The T cell receptor beta chain under discussion was sequenced for a study of early T cells in non-severe SARS-CoV-2 infection (dated by TCRdb to the early 2020s). About the investigation overall: TCR sequencing used bulk RNA from unsorted whole blood, so alpha and beta chains could not be paired.

At least ten counts were recorded for this clonotype. There is no known antigen for this receptor. It has no much larger one-base neighbor in the sample; base qualities were not kept. Library method: 5' RACE. Data came from a NextSeq 500. The TCR library protocol attached unique molecular identifiers to individual cDNA molecules to correct for sequencing error and PCR bias. Both TCR alpha and beta chains were sequenced, and tight co-correlation was observed between alpha and beta sequence abundances in each sample. As for the authors' bioinformatics: Decombinator V4 was used to perform V gene, J gene and CDR3 annotation of TCR sequences. TCRs were defined as expanded if a significant change between any two time points was detected under a Poisson model with p below 0.0001. Abundances of TCRs were expressed as counts per million after normalisation to the total number of TCRs sequenced in each sample. MAIT TCRs were defined by TRAV1-2 paired with TRAJ12, TRAJ20 or TRAJ33, and iNKT TCRs by TRAV10 paired with TRAJ18. VDJdb, accessed 1 November 2021, was searched for CMV, EBV and SARS-CoV-2 annotated TCRs, with TCRs annotated for multiple antigens excluded. The raw public data were reprocessed by TCRdb itself: fastp quality trimming at Q25, MiXCR clonotype calling, in-frame beta chains only. Every CDR3 protein is listed once, alongside the most common genes and DNA of its rows. In this record, the V and J calls reflect TCRdb's handling and not the investigators' own analysis. The sample table contains tens of thousands of distinct CDR3 sequences; only one count was recorded for roughly 12% of them. The top ten clones comprise approximately 7% of the sample.

From its cysteine to its phenylalanine, the CDR3 spans 17 amino acids. Only the CDR3 DNA is retained, 51 bases long and in frame from the first base. V and J lose 0 bases and 1 base, and a span of 14 bases separates them. Based on the germline V gene, the CDR1 and CDR2 sequences are LGHNA and YNFKEQ. Set within a cohort of healthcare workers in London, UK, this nested case-control study involved weekly PCR testing of nasopharyngeal swabs along with blood sampling. Between 23 and 31 March 2020, the week of the UK lockdown, healthcare workers were enrolled and then followed up weekly for as long as 16 weeks. Broad study findings and their caveats: VDJdb matching was skewed toward anti-spike CD8 responses, so virus-specific expansions were likely underestimated and private and CD4 specificities were missed.

What was sequenced was whole blood. The chain is encoded by TRBV4-2 joined to TRBJ2-3; a weak D assignment points to TRBD2 (6 bases agree). The TCR comes from an adult who was a healthcare worker with PCR-confirmed SARS-CoV-2 infection or an uninfected control (not recorded which). The bases read TGTGCCAGCAGCCAAGATCCCACTAGCACGGGCACAGATACGCAGTATTTT. This is translated as CASSQDPTSTGTDTQYF.